This is a list of T cell receptor beta chains from one sample in a study of T cells after yellow fever vaccination. TCRdb re-called the 5' RACE reads with MiXCR, one entry per CDR3 protein. In the table there are fewer than 350,000 distinct CDR3 sequences, 3.6% of which are singletons. This material consisted of PBMCs, taken on the day of the yellow fever booster vaccination. Every receptor here comes from a man younger than 35 who received the YFV17D yellow fever vaccine. CDR3s include the opening cysteine and the closing phenylalanine or tryptophan. The D gene is left open where the match is weak. Not every row has a clone size; where given, it reads once, few, many or a size class.

cdr3_aa: CASRRAGAETQYF; cdr3_nt: TGTGCCAGCAGGAGAGCGGGGGCAGAGACCCAGTACTTC; j_call: TRBJ2-5; d_call: TRBD2; clone_size: -; v_call: TRBV6-5
cdr3_aa: CASSVWGIETQYF; cdr3_nt: TGTGCCAGCAGTGTTTGGGGGATCGAGACCCAGTACTTC; j_call: TRBJ2-5; d_call: -; clone_size: -; v_call: TRBV25-1
cdr3_aa: CASSRATGDTYEQYF; cdr3_nt: TGTGCCAGCAGCCGGGCAACAGGGGATACATACGAGCAGTACTTC; j_call: TRBJ2-7; d_call: TRBD1; clone_size: many; v_call: TRBV7-2
cdr3_aa: CASSQDKSDTQYF; cdr3_nt: TGTGCCAGCAGCCAAGATAAGTCAGATACGCAGTATTTT; j_call: TRBJ2-3; d_call: -; clone_size: -; v_call: TRBV3-1
cdr3_aa: CSARDRTGGQPQHF; cdr3_nt: TGCAGTGCTAGAGATCGGACAGGAGGTCAGCCCCAGCATTTT; j_call: TRBJ1-5; d_call: TRBD1; clone_size: many; v_call: TRBV20-1
cdr3_aa: CSANFGGGARNEQFF; cdr3_nt: TGCAGTGCTAACTTCGGCGGGGGGGCCAGGAATGAGCAGTTCTTC; j_call: TRBJ2-1; d_call: TRBD2; clone_size: many; v_call: TRBV20-1
cdr3_aa: CASSLYWKTGAINTGELFF; cdr3_nt: TGCGCCAGCAGTCTCTATTGGAAGACAGGGGCTATCAACACCGGGGAGCTGTTTTTT; j_call: TRBJ2-2; d_call: TRBD1; clone_size: many; v_call: TRBV23-1
cdr3_aa: CASSENRRGRETQYF; cdr3_nt: TGTGCCAGCAGTGAAAATAGAAGGGGTCGCGAGACCCAGTACTTC; j_call: TRBJ2-5; d_call: -; clone_size: many; v_call: TRBV2
cdr3_aa: CASSWPRTGDRGGGRGTEAFF; cdr3_nt: TGTGCCAGCAGCTGGCCACGGACAGGGGATAGGGGGGGCGGAAGAGGCACTGAAGCTTTCTTT; j_call: TRBJ1-1; d_call: TRBD1; clone_size: -; v_call: TRBV7-2
cdr3_aa: CASSQVSGWVGELFF; cdr3_nt: TGTGCCAGCAGCCAAGTTAGCGGTTGGGTCGGGGAGCTGTTTTTT; j_call: TRBJ2-2; d_call: -; clone_size: few; v_call: TRBV14
cdr3_aa: CASSLGEQFF; cdr3_nt: TGTGCCAGCAGTTTAGGGGAGCAGTTCTTC; j_call: TRBJ2-1; d_call: -; clone_size: -; v_call: TRBV12-3/TRBV12-4
cdr3_aa: CASSQDPQYRQGINTGELFF; cdr3_nt: TGCGCCAGCAGCCAAGATCCCCAGTATAGGCAGGGGATCAACACCGGGGAGCTGTTTTTT; j_call: TRBJ2-2; d_call: -; clone_size: many; v_call: TRBV4-3
cdr3_aa: CASSLLPARNTGELFF; cdr3_nt: TGTGCCAGCAGCTTGCTACCAGCCCGAAACACCGGGGAGCTGTTTTTT; j_call: TRBJ2-2; d_call: -; clone_size: many; v_call: TRBV5-6
cdr3_aa: CASTDFYGYTF; cdr3_nt: TGTGCCAGCACCGACTTCTATGGCTACACCTTC; j_call: TRBJ1-2; d_call: -; clone_size: -; v_call: TRBV7-9
cdr3_aa: CASSTTGGAWEQYF; cdr3_nt: TGTGCCAGTAGCACGACAGGCGGTGCTTGGGAGCAGTACTTC; j_call: TRBJ2-7; d_call: -; clone_size: few; v_call: TRBV19
cdr3_aa: CASSLALGGSYGYTF; cdr3_nt: TGCGCCAGCAGCTTGGCCCTGGGAGGGAGCTATGGCTACACCTTC; j_call: TRBJ1-2; d_call: -; clone_size: many; v_call: TRBV5-1
cdr3_aa: CASSLGQVHTDTQYF; cdr3_nt: TGTGCCAGCAGCTTAGGGCAGGTCCACACAGATACGCAGTATTTT; j_call: TRBJ2-3; d_call: -; clone_size: -; v_call: TRBV7-2
cdr3_aa: CASSEWDTFQETQYF; cdr3_nt: TGTGCCAGCAGTGAATGGGACACTTTCCAAGAGACCCAGTACTTC; j_call: TRBJ2-5; d_call: -; clone_size: few; v_call: TRBV2
cdr3_aa: CASSPAYEQYF; cdr3_nt: TGTGCCAGCAGTCCCGCGTACGAGCAGTACTTC; j_call: TRBJ2-7; d_call: -; clone_size: many; v_call: TRBV6-2/TRBV6-3
cdr3_aa: CASTRFGRGAVEAFF; cdr3_nt: TGTGCCAGCACTCGCTTTGGTCGGGGGGCGGTTGAAGCTTTCTTT; j_call: TRBJ1-1; d_call: -; clone_size: -; v_call: TRBV5-4
cdr3_aa: CASSSRGANEQFF; cdr3_nt: TGTGCCAGCAGCTCAAGGGGTGCCAATGAGCAGTTCTTC; j_call: TRBJ2-1; d_call: -; clone_size: many; v_call: TRBV5-6
cdr3_aa: CSASPGTEPDEQYF; cdr3_nt: TGCAGTGCTAGTCCCGGGACAGAGCCTGACGAGCAGTACTTC; j_call: TRBJ2-7; d_call: TRBD1; clone_size: few; v_call: TRBV20-1
cdr3_aa: CASSLVGGGVGEQYF; cdr3_nt: TGCGCCAGCAGCTTGGTTGGCGGGGGGGTCGGAGAGCAGTACTTC; j_call: TRBJ2-7; d_call: TRBD2; clone_size: few; v_call: TRBV5-1
cdr3_aa: CANSVGNPGQGLGLQFF; cdr3_nt: TGTGCCAACAGCGTAGGAAACCCGGGACAGGGGTTGGGACTGCAGTTCTTC; j_call: TRBJ2-1; d_call: TRBD1; clone_size: -; v_call: TRBV9